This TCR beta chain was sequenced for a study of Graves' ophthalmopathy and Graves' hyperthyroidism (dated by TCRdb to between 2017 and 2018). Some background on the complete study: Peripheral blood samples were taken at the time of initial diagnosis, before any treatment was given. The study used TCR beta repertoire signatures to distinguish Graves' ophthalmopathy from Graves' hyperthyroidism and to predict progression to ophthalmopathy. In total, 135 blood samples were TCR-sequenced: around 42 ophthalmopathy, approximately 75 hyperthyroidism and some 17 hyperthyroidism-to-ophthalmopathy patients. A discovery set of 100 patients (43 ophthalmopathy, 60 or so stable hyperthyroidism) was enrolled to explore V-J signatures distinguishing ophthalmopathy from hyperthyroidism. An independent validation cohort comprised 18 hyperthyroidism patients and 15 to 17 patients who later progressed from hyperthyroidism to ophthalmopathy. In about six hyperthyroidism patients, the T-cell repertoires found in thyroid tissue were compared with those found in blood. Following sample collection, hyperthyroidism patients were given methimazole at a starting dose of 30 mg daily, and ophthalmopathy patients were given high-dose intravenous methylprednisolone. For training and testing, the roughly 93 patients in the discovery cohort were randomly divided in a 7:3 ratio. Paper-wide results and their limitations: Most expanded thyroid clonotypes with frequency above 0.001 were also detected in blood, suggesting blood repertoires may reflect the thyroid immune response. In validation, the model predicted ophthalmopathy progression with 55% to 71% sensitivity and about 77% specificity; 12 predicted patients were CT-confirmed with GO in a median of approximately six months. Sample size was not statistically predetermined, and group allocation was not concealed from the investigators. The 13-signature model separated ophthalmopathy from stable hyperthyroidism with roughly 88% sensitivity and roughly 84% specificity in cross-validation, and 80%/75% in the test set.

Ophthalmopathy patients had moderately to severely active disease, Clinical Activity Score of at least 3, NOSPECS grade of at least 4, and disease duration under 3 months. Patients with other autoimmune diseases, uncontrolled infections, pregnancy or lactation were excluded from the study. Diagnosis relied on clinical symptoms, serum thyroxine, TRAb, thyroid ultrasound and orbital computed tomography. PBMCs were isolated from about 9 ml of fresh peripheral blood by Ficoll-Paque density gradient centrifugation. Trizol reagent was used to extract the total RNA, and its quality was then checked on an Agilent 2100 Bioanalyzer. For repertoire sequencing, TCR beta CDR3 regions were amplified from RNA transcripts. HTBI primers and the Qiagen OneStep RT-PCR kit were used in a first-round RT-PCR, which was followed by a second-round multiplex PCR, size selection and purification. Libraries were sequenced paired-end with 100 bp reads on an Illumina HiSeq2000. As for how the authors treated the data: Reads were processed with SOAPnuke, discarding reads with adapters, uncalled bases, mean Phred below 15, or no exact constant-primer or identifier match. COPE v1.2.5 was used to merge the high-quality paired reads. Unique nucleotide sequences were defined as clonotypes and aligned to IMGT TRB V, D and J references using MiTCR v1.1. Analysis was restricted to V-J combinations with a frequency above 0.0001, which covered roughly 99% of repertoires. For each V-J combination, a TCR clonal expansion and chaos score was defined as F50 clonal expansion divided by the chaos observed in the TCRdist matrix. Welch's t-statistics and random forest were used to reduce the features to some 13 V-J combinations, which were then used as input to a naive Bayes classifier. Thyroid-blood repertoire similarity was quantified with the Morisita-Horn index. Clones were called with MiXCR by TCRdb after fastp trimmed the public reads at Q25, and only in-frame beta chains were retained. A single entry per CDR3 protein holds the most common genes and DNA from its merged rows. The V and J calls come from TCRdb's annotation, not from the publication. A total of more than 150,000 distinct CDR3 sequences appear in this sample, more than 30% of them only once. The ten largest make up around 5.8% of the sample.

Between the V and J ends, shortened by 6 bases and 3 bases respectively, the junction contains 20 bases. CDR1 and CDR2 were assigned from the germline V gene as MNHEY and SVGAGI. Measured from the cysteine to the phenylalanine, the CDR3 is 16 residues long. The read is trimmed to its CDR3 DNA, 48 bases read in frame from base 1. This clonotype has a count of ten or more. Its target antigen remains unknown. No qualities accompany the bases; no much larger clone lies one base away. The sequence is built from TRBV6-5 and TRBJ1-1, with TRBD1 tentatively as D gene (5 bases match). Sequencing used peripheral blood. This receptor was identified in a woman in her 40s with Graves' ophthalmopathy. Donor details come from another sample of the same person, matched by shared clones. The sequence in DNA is TGTGCCAGCAGACCCAACGAAAGACGGACACACACTGAAGCTTTCTTT. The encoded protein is CASRPNERRTHTEAFF.